Presented here are 24 T cell receptor beta chains from one specimen sequenced in a study of vaccination and CD4 T cells after COVID-19. Stated time point: late sampling 161 to 241 days after vaccination in a few convalescent patients. TCRdb re-analysed the PCR reads in MiXCR, keeping a single row per CDR3 protein. The sample has 35,000 to 45,000 distinct CDR3 sequences, about 35% seen once. This sample comprised CD4+ T cells from blood, obtained about 7 months after SARS-CoV-2 vaccination. These receptors came from a human donor who had recovered from COVID-19.

V gene TRBV7-3 combines with J gene TRBJ2-3; D unclear. The V end was cut by 2 bases, the J end by 1 base, with 10 bases between. Germline CDR1 reads SGHTA; CDR2 reads FQGTGA. The CDR3 covers 15 residues. The CDR3 protein is CASSLVGSGTDTQYF. The CDR3 DNA is TGTGCCAGCAGCTTAGTTGGGTCCGGCACAGATACGCAGTATTTT.

The sample holds a few counts of this clonotype. The rearrangement uses TRBV20-1 and TRBJ1-3; D remains unclear. The CDR3 has 14 amino acids. The germline CDR1 and CDR2 sequences are DFQATT and SNEGSKA (reference sequence). V lost 4 bases to trimming and J lost 0 bases, with 10 bases between them. The CDR3 DNA is TGCAGTGCTACCTGGAGCGCCTCTGGAAACACCATATATTTT. This gives the protein CSATWSASGNTIYF.

This clonotype qualifies as medium-sized. The chain has TRBV2 and TRBJ2-5, with TRBD1 matching over 7 bases. The length of the CDR3 is 14 residues. Germline V gene lookup returns CDR1 SNHLY and CDR2 FYNNEI. V shed 8 bases and J 2 bases; nucleotides not matched to a gene: 8. CDR3 in DNA: TGTGCCAGCGGGTCGGGACAGATACAAGAGACCCAGTACTTC. Protein: CASGSGQIQETQYF.

About this clonotype itself: Being one base from a much bigger clone, this may be a read error. The chain employs TRBV15 and TRBJ1-6; 9 positions match TRBD1. Per the germline V gene, CDR1 is LNHNV and CDR2 is YYDKDF (reference sequence). The CDR3 has 16 residues. The junction had 6 bases not matched to a gene; V was cut back by 0 bases and J by 9 bases. The CDR3 bases are TGTGCCACCAGCAGAGATGGGGGACAGGGATGTTCACCCCTCCACTTT. Amino acid sequence: CATSRDGGQGCSPLHF.

The rearrangement links TRBV27 to TRBJ1-1, with a weak D call TRBD1 (5 bases). This CDR3 is 13 amino acids long. Trimming took off 4 bases at V and 2 bases at J, with 8 bases between the two ends. CDR1 is MNHEY, CDR2 SMNVEV, per germline (reference sequence). The CDR3 DNA reads TGTGCCAGCAGTTGGACATCTAACACTGAAGCTTTCTTT. It yields the protein CASSWTSNTEAFF.

This rearrangement joins TRBV20-1 to TRBJ2-5; 11 positions match TRBD2. The CDR3 has 14 amino acids. J gave up 5 bases and V 8 bases, and 10 bases lay outside the gene matches. Per germline, CDR1 DFQATT and CDR2 SNEGSKA (reference sequence). The CDR3 here is CSLIAGGPDETQYF. DNA for the CDR3: TGCAGTCTAATAGCGGGAGGGCCAGACGAGACCCAGTACTTC.

The genes are TRBV11-3 and TRBJ1-5, with no clear D. Per germline, CDR1 SGHNT and CDR2 YENEEA. The V end lost 3 bases, the J end lost 0 bases, and 18 bases lay between the germline ends. The CDR3 runs 18 residues. CDR3 residues: CASSFLLGRPYSNQPQHF. The CDR3 DNA follows: TGTGCCAGCAGCTTTCTTCTTGGCAGGCCGTATAGCAATCAGCCCCAGCATTTT. The full variable domain, its missing parts supplied by reference TRBV11-3 and TRBJ1-5, is EAGVVQSPRYKIIEKKQPVAFWCNPISGHNTLYWYLQNLGQGPELLIRYENEEAVDDSQLPKDRFSAERLKGVDSTLKIQPAELGDSAVYLCASSFLLGRPYSNQPQHFGDGTRLSIL.

This chain connects TRBV15 to TRBJ1-2, with 7 bases that match TRBD1. The trim removed 3 bases at V and 5 bases at J, leaving 6 bases unmatched. Germline loops: CDR1 LNHNV, CDR2 YYDKDF (reference sequence). CDR3 length equals 14 residues. The CDR3 region is CATSRGGTAYGYTF. DNA of the CDR3: TGTGCCACCAGCAGGGGGGGGACAGCTTATGGCTACACCTTC.

This clonotype was detected a few times. This rearrangement joins TRBV20-1 to TRBJ1-6; possibly TRBD1 for D (6 bases). The ends were cut back, 1 base at V and 13 bases at J, with 20 bases in the middle. This CDR3 is built from 15 residues. Germline CDR1 DFQATT, CDR2 SNEGSKA (reference sequence). In nucleotides, the CDR3 is TGCAGTGCTAGAGTCAGGGGTCCACTTGATATGCCCCTCCACTTT. It specifies CSARVRGPLDMPLHF.

The rearrangement uses TRBV20-1 and TRBJ1-5, with unresolved D. The CDR3 length is 15 residues. Trimming removed 1 base at V and 0 bases at J, with 10 bases between. Germline loops: CDR1 DFQATT, CDR2 SNEGSKA (reference sequence). CDR3 in DNA: TGCAGTGCTAGAGCTCGAGGTTATAGCAATCAGCCCCAGCATTTT. It yields the protein CSARARGYSNQPQHF.

The CDR3 reads CSARPWASGNTDTQYF. Written as DNA, the CDR3 is TGCAGTGCTAGGCCCTGGGCTAGCGGGAACACAGATACGCAGTATTTT. The gene calls are TRBV20-1 and TRBJ2-3, with 9 bases identical to TRBD2. Germline V gene data show CDR1 as DFQATT and CDR2 as SNEGSKA (reference sequence). The J segment lost 2 bases and the V segment lost 3 bases, leaving 9 bases of the junction unmatched. CDR3 length: 16 residues.

The V gene is TRBV6-4, the J gene TRBJ2-3; 10 bases are shared with TRBD1. The germline V gene encodes CDR1 MRHNA and CDR2 SNTAGT. The CDR3 consists of 15 residues. Trimming took 5 bases from V and 4 from J; bases not matched to a gene: 6. In nucleotides, the CDR3 is TGTGCCAGCAGTCGGGACAGGGGTGCTTCAGATACGCAGTATTTT. Encoded protein: CASSRDRGASDTQYF.

This clonotype was seen more than once but under ten times. The V and J genes are TRBV7-9 and TRBJ2-1, with D perhaps matching TRBD2 (5 bases). CDR1 and CDR2 from the germline V gene are SEHNR and FQNEAQ (reference sequence). The CDR3 has 15 amino acids. V lost 2 bases, J lost 0 bases, and 8 bases lay in between. CDR3 bases: TGTGCCAGCAGCTTACCGGGGAGCTCCTACAATGAGCAGTTCTTC. It encodes CASSLPGSSYNEQFF.

There are a few counts of this clonotype. The chain recombines TRBV7-9 with TRBJ1-2; perhaps TRBD1 as D (6 bases). Looked up from germline, CDR1 is SEHNR and CDR2 is FQNEAQ (reference sequence). The CDR3 totals 15 residues. V gave up 4 bases and J gave up 0 bases, with 12 bases separating them. In nucleotides, the CDR3 is TGTGCCAGCAGCTCGACGACAGGAACTAACTATGGCTACACCTTC. Amino acid sequence: CASSSTTGTNYGYTF.

V usage is TRBV30 and J usage is TRBJ1-6; D gene ambiguous. Germline-derived CDR1 and CDR2 are GTSNPN and SVGIG (reference sequence). The length of the CDR3 is 13 residues. V lost 0 bases and J 7 bases, leaving 7 bases between the germline ends. This chain's CDR3 is CAWSVAQNSPLHF. CDR3 nucleotide sequence: TGTGCCTGGAGTGTAGCTCAGAATTCACCCCTCCACTTT.

This clonotype was counted only a few times. The V call is TRBV7-3, the J call TRBJ2-7; no reliable D call. CDR1 is SGHTA and CDR2 is FQGTGA in the germline V gene. V shed 2 bases and J shed 2 bases, with 7 bases lying between them. The CDR3 length is 13 residues. CDR3 DNA: TGTGCCAGCAGCTTAGGGCAGCCCTACGAGCAGTACTTC. It encodes CASSLGQPYEQYF.

The CDR3 DNA reads TGTGCCAGCAGTTACCCCGGGAGTAGCAATCAGCCCCAGCATTTT. This encodes CASSYPGSSNQPQHF. J is TRBJ1-5 and V is TRBV6-2 or TRBV6-3; no firm D call. CDR1 is MNHEY and CDR2 is SVGEGT in the germline V gene. CDR3 length: 15 residues. Trimming removed 2 bases from V and 0 bases from J, with 8 bases in between.

The rearrangement joins TRBV18 to TRBJ1-1, with 7 bases fitting TRBD1. Germline CDR1 and CDR2: KGHSH and LQKENI. The CDR3 is made up of 12 amino acids. J was trimmed by 10 bases and V by 3 bases; bases with no gene match: 5. Here the CDR3 DNA reads TGTGCCAGCTCACCGCGGGACAGCGGAGCTTTCTTT. Amino acids: CASSPRDSGAFF.

V and J are TRBV2 and TRBJ2-5, with 13 positions matching TRBD2. The germline V gene encodes CDR1 SNHLY and CDR2 FYNNEI. The CDR3 runs 14 residues. The J segment lost 5 bases and the V segment lost 10 bases, leaving 7 bases of the junction unmatched. The CDR3 spells CATGLAGVQETQYF. The CDR3 DNA is TGTGCCACCGGACTAGCGGGAGTCCAGGAGACCCAGTACTTC.

This clonotype was seen a few times. This rearrangement joins TRBV20-1 to TRBJ2-5; 11 bases fit TRBD2. CDR3 size: 17 residues. With V trimmed by 5 bases and J by 3 bases, 14 bases remained unmatched. CDR1 and CDR2 from the germline V gene are DFQATT and SNEGSKA (reference sequence). CDR3 nucleotide sequence: TGCAGTGCTCACGGACTAGCGGGCTACGGTCGGGAAGAGACCCAGTACTTC. It yields the protein CSAHGLAGYGREETQYF.

The chain joins TRBV7-3 to TRBJ2-1; 8 positions agree with TRBD1. The germline gives CDR1 SGHTA, CDR2 FQGTGA. V dropped 3 bases and J dropped 7; count of bases not matched to a gene: 8. The length of the CDR3 is 15 residues. Here the CDR3 reads CASSFMAGGRNEQFF. CDR3 nucleotide sequence: TGTGCCAGCAGCTTTATGGCAGGGGGCAGGAATGAGCAGTTCTTC. Looking up the rest from reference TRBV7-3 and TRBJ2-1 gives the full variable domain: GAGVSQTPSNKVTEKGKYVELRCDPISGHTALYWYRQSLGQGPEFLIYFQGTGAADDSGLPNDRFFAVRPEGSVSTLKIQRTERGDSAVYLCASSFMAGGRNEQFFGPGTRLTVL.

The CDR3, as DNA: TGTGCCAGCAGTGAAACCGGGACTATCTCCTACGAGCAGTACTTC. Its translation: CASSETGTISYEQYF. The chain is built from TRBV28 and TRBJ2-7; 7 nucleotides match TRBD2. V lost 5 bases and J lost 0; bases outside the gene matches: 7. There are 15 residues in the CDR3. The germline gives CDR1 MDHEN, CDR2 SYDVKM.

In its sample, this clonotype was seen a few times. This chain connects TRBV6-1 to TRBJ2-7; the D is unclear. Germline V gene lookup returns CDR1 MNHNS and CDR2 SASEGT. This CDR3 comprises 16 residues. V lost 2 bases and J lost 1, with 15 bases in between. The CDR3 sequence: CASSERNSVPSYEQYF. The CDR3 nucleotides read TGTGCCAGCAGTGAACGAAATTCAGTTCCATCCTACGAGCAGTACTTC.

The V gene is TRBV19, the J gene TRBJ2-5, with TRBD1 as a possible D gene (5 bases). There are 17 residues in the CDR3. Germline values: CDR1 LNHDA, CDR2 SQIVND (reference sequence). Between the trimmed V and J ends, which lost 5 bases and 5 bases, there was a span of 24 bases. Here the CDR3 reads CASSSLSDTKLKETQYF. The CDR3 coding sequence is TGTGCCAGTAGTTCCCTTTCGGACACAAAATTAAAGGAGACCCAGTACTTC.